This entry lists 24 T cell receptor beta chains sequenced from one sample in a study of blood T cell repertoires in COVID-19. Repertoires were generated with immunoSEQ multiplex PCR, while TCRdb's copy carries only in-frame clones and drops some. Of 280,000 or so clones listed, 70% to 90% were seen once; the top ten hold 6.9%. Sequences were obtained from peripheral blood. The origin of the receptors is a woman aged 30 to 39 who had recovered from COVID-19.

V usage is TRBV15 and J usage is TRBJ2-1; 7 nucleotides align to TRBD1. V was pared by 3 bases and J by 0 bases, with 11 bases of the junction left unmatched. Germline V lookup: CDR1 LNHNV, CDR2 YYDKDF (reference sequence). The CDR3 contains 18 residues. The DNA of the CDR3 is TGTGCCACCAGCAGGGAAGGGTTGACAGGGAGCTCCTACAATGAGCAGTTCTTC. Residues: CATSREGLTGSSYNEQFF.

This clone is a singleton in its sample. V gene TRBV9 combines with J gene TRBJ2-1, with 8 bases aligning to TRBD1. The length of the CDR3 is 16 residues. Trimming removed 0 bases from V and 5 bases from J; junction bases left unmatched: 7. Germline V gene data show CDR1 as SGDLS and CDR2 as YYNGEE. The CDR3 DNA sequence: TGTGCCAGCAGCGTAGCCTGGGGGACAGGCAACAATGAGCAGTTCTTC. Encoded protein: CASSVAWGTGNNEQFF. The whole variable domain, remainder taken from reference TRBV9 and TRBJ2-1, is DSGVTQTPKHLITATGQRVTLRCSPRSGDLSVYWYQQSLDQGLQFLIQYYNGEERAKGNILERFSAQQFPDLHSELNLSSLELGDSALYFCASSVAWGTGNNEQFFGPGTRLTVL.

This rearrangement joins TRBV5-5 to TRBJ2-5, with a possible D match to TRBD1 (6 bases). There are 14 residues in the CDR3. Per germline, CDR1 SGHKS and CDR2 YYEKEE (reference sequence). V lost 4 bases and J 4 bases, leaving 14 bases between the germline ends. CDR3 DNA sequence: TGTGCCAGCAGCACGATTGCAGGGGCAGAGACCCAGTACTTC. Translation: CASSTIAGAETQYF.

The rearrangement joins TRBV18 to TRBJ1-1, with unresolved D. Trimming stripped 1 base from V and 5 bases from J, with 8 bases between. CDR3 length equals 13 residues. CDR1 and CDR2 (germline): KGHSH, LQKENI. The CDR3 DNA is TGTGCCAGCTCACCACTCATCGGGACTGAAGCTTTCTTT. This translates into CASSPLIGTEAFF.

This rearrangement joins TRBV29-1 to TRBJ1-2; perhaps TRBD1 as D (6 bases). The CDR3 extends over 16 amino acids. Trimming took off 1 base at V and 8 bases at J, with 23 bases between the two ends. From germline, CDR1 is SQVTM and CDR2 ANQGSEA. CDR3 loop: CSVEAAFIRGSEGYTF. As DNA, the CDR3 is TGCAGCGTTGAAGCGGCCTTTATCAGGGGTTCGGAAGGCTACACCTTC.

The V gene is TRBV30, the J gene TRBJ1-1; tentative D call: TRBD1 (5 bases). This CDR3 is built from 15 residues. V was cut by 5 bases and J by 5 bases, with 21 bases left in between. CDR1 is GTSNPN, CDR2 SVGIG, per germline (reference sequence). The CDR3 sequence is CAWDALGQGKTEAFF. Here the CDR3 DNA reads TGTGCCTGGGATGCCCTAGGGCAGGGAAAAACTGAAGCTTTCTTT.

V gene TRBV18 combines with J gene TRBJ1-5; unclear D gene. Germline CDR1 KGHSH, CDR2 LQKENI. This CDR3 contains 12 residues. V lost 3 bases, J lost 9 bases, and 9 bases lay in between. CDR3 sequence reads: CASSPQAGPQHF. The CDR3 DNA follows: TGTGCCAGCTCACCGCAGGCAGGGCCCCAGCATTTT.

This chain joins TRBV24-1 and TRBJ2-3; the match to TRBD2 covers 8 bases. The CDR3 consists of 14 residues. Germline V lookup: CDR1 KGHDR, CDR2 SFDVKD. Trimming took 3 bases from V and 3 from J; bases not matched to a gene: 1. CDR3 DNA sequence: TGTGCCACCAGTGATCAGCGGGGGACAGATACGCAGTATTTT. Translated, it gives CATSDQRGTDTQYF.

CDR3 protein: CASSWLAGAREQYF. As DNA, the CDR3 is TGTGCCAGCAGTTGGTTAGCGGGGGCGAGGGAGCAGTACTTC. The chain recombines TRBV6-5 with TRBJ2-7; 9 bases agree with TRBD2. The CDR3 is made up of 14 amino acids. J was trimmed by 7 bases and V by 4 bases; bases with no gene match: 8. Germline lookup yields CDR1 MNHEY and CDR2 SVGAGI.

The chain recombines TRBV10-3 with TRBJ1-3, with 7 bases that match TRBD1. After removal of 6 bases from V and 0 bases from J, the junction contained 8 bases not matched to a gene. Per the germline V gene, CDR1 is ENHRY and CDR2 is SYGVKD. The CDR3 sequence is 16 residues long. CDR3 nucleotides: TGTGCCATCAGCGGGGACAGTCCCTACTCTGGAAACACCATATATTTT. Translated: CAISGDSPYSGNTIYF.

The chain uses TRBV24-1 and TRBJ1-1; 7 bases are a match to TRBD1. The CDR3 consists of 14 residues. V shed 3 bases and J 8 bases; nucleotides not matched to a gene: 8. The germline gives CDR1 KGHDR, CDR2 SFDVKD. Here the CDR3 DNA reads TGTGCCACCAGTGATCGACAGGGAGGCGCGGAAGCTTTCTTT. Encoded protein: CATSDRQGGAEAFF.

V and J are TRBV30 and TRBJ1-1; D possibly corresponds to TRBD1 (6 bases). This CDR3 is 13 amino acids long. Germline CDR1 reads GTSNPN; CDR2 reads SVGIG (reference sequence). Trimming left V 3 bases short and J 4 bases short, with 12 bases between. The CDR3 loop is CAWRTGWGTEAFF. CDR3 in DNA: TGTGCCTGGAGAACAGGGTGGGGCACTGAAGCTTTCTTT.

The chain couples TRBV7-2 to TRBJ1-1; D is unresolved. The CDR3 sequence is 13 residues long. Germline V gives CDR1 SGHTA, CDR2 FQGNSA. V was clipped by 2 bases and J by 0 bases, with 4 bases between them. In DNA, the CDR3 is TGTGCCAGCAGCTTACTTATGAACACTGAAGCTTTCTTT. Amino acid sequence: CASSLLMNTEAFF. Filled out from reference TRBV7-2 and TRBJ1-1, the complete variable domain reads GAGVSQSPSNKVTEKGKDVELRCDPISGHTALYWYRQSLGQGLEFLIYFQGNSAPDKSGLPSDRFSAERTGGSVSTLTIQRTQQEDSAVYLCASSLLMNTEAFFGQGTRLTVV.

The rearrangement joins TRBV5-8 to TRBJ2-5, with unresolved D. The CDR3 is 13 amino acids. Per the germline V gene, CDR1 is SGHTS and CDR2 is YDEGEE. V dropped 7 bases and J dropped 3 bases, with 13 bases sitting between them. DNA for the CDR3: TGTGCCAGCTTGCCGCCCAGCGAAGAGACCCAGTACTTC. Translated, it gives CASLPPSEETQYF.

This clone was picked up one time. V gene TRBV27 combines with J gene TRBJ1-1; no firm D call. In germline, CDR1 is MNHEY, CDR2 SMNVEV (reference sequence). The CDR3 covers 13 residues. V was pared by 2 bases and J by 6 bases, with 10 bases between. The CDR3 DNA reads TGTGCCAGCAGTTTAGCCAGGCTGTCTGAAGCTTTCTTT. It specifies CASSLARLSEAFF.

This chain joins TRBV9 and TRBJ1-2; D perhaps matches TRBD1 (6 bases). V was clipped by 2 bases and J by 3 bases, with 11 bases between them. This CDR3 is 14 amino acids long. Per the germline V gene, CDR1 is SGDLS and CDR2 is YYNGEE. CDR3: CASSVSGAHYGYTF. The DNA for the CDR3 is TGTGCCAGCAGCGTTTCAGGGGCCCACTATGGCTACACCTTC.

The V gene is TRBV6-5, the J gene TRBJ2-7; D unresolved. Between the trimmed V and J ends, which lost 8 bases and 6 bases, there was a span of 17 bases. The CDR3 contains 13 residues. Germline CDR1 is MNHEY and CDR2 is SVGAGI. CDR3 residues: CASSRPSGREQYF. As DNA, the CDR3 is TGTGCCAGCTCCAGGCCTTCCGGCCGCGAGCAGTACTTC.

V is TRBV2 and J is TRBJ2-7; 8 nucleotides align to TRBD1. Germline V gene data show CDR1 as SNHLY and CDR2 as FYNNEI. V shed 0 bases, J shed 7 bases, and the junction held 8 bases outside the gene matches. There are 15 residues in the CDR3. Here the CDR3 DNA reads TGTGCCAGCAGTGAAGCGGCGGCAGGGGGCTGGGAGCAGTACTTC. It yields the protein CASSEAAAGGWEQYF.

J is TRBJ1-4 and V is TRBV15; D is undetermined. V lost 0 bases to trimming and J lost 6 bases, with 11 bases between them. Germline V CDR1 and CDR2: LNHNV, YYDKDF (reference sequence). There are 15 residues in the CDR3. The CDR3 DNA reads TGTGCCACCAGCAGAGATAGAGGGAACCATGAAAAACTGTTTTTT. It specifies CATSRDRGNHEKLFF.

The V call is TRBV24-1, the J call TRBJ2-5; the D gene is possibly TRBD2 (5 bases). The CDR3 spans 12 residues. The V end lost 11 bases, the J end lost 4 bases, and 13 bases lay between the germline ends. Germline V gene data show CDR1 as KGHDR and CDR2 as SFDVKD. CDR3 bases: TGTGCCATCGCGGCGGCGGGAGAGACCCAGTACTTC. Amino acid sequence: CAIAAAGETQYF.

The CDR3 DNA reads TGTGCCACCAGTGCCCAGGGGGGCCTAAAGAATGAGCAGTTCTTC. Translating gives CATSAQGGLKNEQFF. The J gene is TRBJ2-1, the V gene TRBV24-1; TRBD1 is a possible D gene (7 bases). Trimming took off 5 bases at V and 7 bases at J, with 17 bases between the two ends. Germline V gene sequence: CDR1 KGHDR, CDR2 SFDVKD. The CDR3 totals 15 residues.

The V gene is TRBV4-1, the J gene TRBJ2-5, with 16 bases identical to TRBD2. V shed 4 bases, J shed 4 bases, and the junction held 6 bases outside the gene matches. The germline V gene encodes CDR1 MGHRA and CDR2 YSYEKL. This CDR3 contains 17 residues. The CDR3 DNA sequence: TGCGCCAGCAGCCCGGGACTAGCGGGGGGGCCACGAGAGACCCAGTACTTC. Protein product: CASSPGLAGGPRETQYF.

This chain links TRBV3-1 (or the pseudogene TRBV3-2) with TRBJ1-1, with 9 bases fitting TRBD1. Trimming removed 5 bases from V and 4 bases from J; junction bases left unmatched: 8. The CDR3 runs to 15 residues. The germline gives CDR1 LGHDT, CDR2 YNNKEL (reference sequence). CDR3 amino acids: CASSSLGQGGTEAFF. For the CDR3, the DNA is TGTGCCAGCAGCTCTCTGGGACAGGGAGGCACTGAAGCTTTCTTT.

CDR3 in amino acids: CSVEDRWTPANYGYTF. For the CDR3, the DNA is TGCAGCGTTGAAGATCGTTGGACACCAGCTAACTATGGCTACACCTTC. The chain uses TRBV29-1 and TRBJ1-2; possibly TRBD1 for D (5 bases). The CDR3 extends over 16 amino acids. The ends were cut back, 0 bases at V and 0 bases at J, with 14 bases in the middle. Looked up from germline, CDR1 is SQVTM and CDR2 is ANQGSEA. Using reference TRBV29-1 and TRBJ1-2 for the parts outside the CDR3, the full variable domain is SAVISQKPSRDICQRGTSLTIQCQVDSQVTMMFWYRQQPGQSLTLIATANQGSEATYESGFVIDKFPISRPNLTFSTLTVSNMSPEDSSIYLCSVEDRWTPANYGYTFGSGTRLTVV.